What follows are 13 T cell receptor beta chains derived from one specimen sequenced in a study of CD8+ T cells in alopecia areata. The treatment is: oral pan-JAK inhibitor, 5-10 mg twice daily. In each case, RNA was isolated and then reverse transcribed into cDNA as the sequencing template. Produced via immunoSEQ multiplex PCR; TCRdb's table is partial and in-frame only. The sample has approximately 210,000 clones; more than 50% are singletons. Sequencing was performed on CD4+ T cells sorted from blood, taken at week 24, from a patient treated with tofacitinib. These receptors all stem from a human donor with alopecia areata.

The CDR3 here is CASSQRTGDYGYTF. DNA of the CDR3: TGTGCCAGCAGCCAACGCACAGGGGACTATGGCTACACCTTC. This chain uses TRBV7-2 with TRBJ1-2; 7 bases agree with TRBD1. The J segment lost 3 bases and the V segment lost 5 bases, leaving 6 bases of the junction unmatched. CDR1 and CDR2 from the germline V gene are SGHTA and FQGNSA. The CDR3 length is 14 residues.

The chain employs TRBV15 and TRBJ2-7; TRBD1 aligns across 8 bases. This CDR3 is 14 amino acids long. The ends lost 5 bases at V and 4 bases at J; junction bases unmatched: 7. The germline gives CDR1 LNHNV, CDR2 YYDKDF (reference sequence). The chain's CDR3 is CATSFWDRRYEQYF. CDR3 in DNA: TGTGCCACCAGCTTTTGGGACAGGAGGTACGAGCAGTACTTC. The full variable domain, its missing parts supplied by reference TRBV15 and TRBJ2-7, is DAMVIQNPRYQVTQFGKPVTLSCSQTLNHNVMYWYQQKSSQAPKLLFHYYDKDFNNEADTPDNFQSRRPNTSFCFLDIRSPGLGDTAMYLCATSFWDRRYEQYFGPGTRLTVT.

The rearrangement joins TRBV29-1 to TRBJ1-4; D call uncertain. CDR3 length: 15 amino acids. Per the germline V gene, CDR1 is SQVTM and CDR2 is ANQGSEA. V lost 1 base and J lost 4, with 13 bases in between. This CDR3 reads CSVEGGSTSNEKLFF. Here the CDR3 DNA reads TGCAGCGTTGAAGGAGGGTCGACCAGTAATGAAAAACTGTTTTTT.

V usage is TRBV15 and J usage is TRBJ2-7; D not certain. This CDR3 is 14 amino acids long. CDR1 LNHNV and CDR2 YYDKDF come from the germline V gene (reference sequence). V was shortened by 5 bases and J by 2 bases, with 13 bases between the two germline ends. This CDR3 reads CATSARGGAYEQYF. For the CDR3, the DNA is TGTGCCACCAGCGCCCGAGGTGGGGCCTACGAGCAGTACTTC.

This clone was detected a few times. The chain combines TRBV7-3 with TRBJ2-2; no clear D gene. V was shortened by 0 bases and J by 6 bases, with 8 bases between the two germline ends. Germline V gene lookup returns CDR1 SGHTA and CDR2 FQGTGA. This CDR3 spans 14 amino acids. The CDR3 protein is CASSLTDGPGELFF. The DNA for the CDR3 is TGTGCCAGCAGCTTAACAGACGGGCCCGGGGAGCTGTTTTTT. Together with reference TRBV7-3 and TRBJ2-2, the CDR3 gives the full variable domain: GAGVSQTPSNKVTEKGKYVELRCDPISGHTALYWYRQSLGQGPEFLIYFQGTGAADDSGLPNDRFFAVRPEGSVSTLKIQRTERGDSAVYLCASSLTDGPGELFFGEGSRLTVL.

The rearrangement joins TRBV5-1 to TRBJ2-7; unclear D gene. Germline CDR1 reads SGHRS; CDR2 reads YFSETQ. V gave up 6 bases and J gave up 0 bases, with 13 bases separating them. The CDR3 has 14 residues. CDR3 amino acids: CASTPLGHSYEQYF. The DNA of the CDR3 is TGCGCCAGCACCCCCCTAGGGCACTCCTACGAGCAGTACTTC. The full variable domain, completed using reference TRBV5-1 and TRBJ2-7, is KAGVTQTPRYLIKTRGQQVTLSCSPISGHRSVSWYQQTPGQGLQFLFEYFSETQRNKGNFPGRFSGRQFSNSRSEMNVSTLELGDSALYLCASTPLGHSYEQYFGPGTRLTVT.

The chain uses TRBV27 and TRBJ1-5; D remains unclear. This CDR3 spans 15 amino acids. V was pared by 8 bases and J by 2 bases, with 16 bases between. CDR1 and CDR2 (germline): MNHEY, SMNVEV (reference sequence). The CDR3 is CASADIPGGNQPQHF. CDR3 nucleotides: TGTGCCAGCGCCGACATCCCGGGTGGCAATCAGCCCCAGCATTTT.

This chain links TRBV6-1 with TRBJ1-1; no firm D call. The V end was cut by 6 bases, the J end by 1 base, with 3 bases between. The germline gives CDR1 MNHNS, CDR2 SASEGT. The CDR3 is 11 residues long. The CDR3 sequence: CASRENTEAFF. CDR3 nucleotide sequence: TGTGCCAGCAGGGAGAACACTGAAGCTTTCTTT.

This chain joins TRBV9 and TRBJ1-2; D may be TRBD1 (5 bases). CDR1 and CDR2 from the germline V gene are SGDLS and YYNGEE. The CDR3 extends over 16 amino acids. Trimming removed 0 bases from V and 2 bases from J, with 14 bases in between. In DNA form, the CDR3 reads TGTGCCAGCAGCGTAGCGTGGGGCAGCGAAAACTATGGCTACACCTTC. It translates to CASSVAWGSENYGYTF.

The V and J genes are TRBV4-1 and TRBJ1-6; 9 bases fit TRBD1. The germline gives CDR1 MGHRA, CDR2 YSYEKL. V shed 4 bases and J 7 bases; nucleotides not matched to a gene: 5. The length of the CDR3 is 15 residues. The CDR3 DNA reads as TGCGCCAGCAGCCTTAGGACAGGGGAGAATTCACCCCTCCACTTT. Translated: CASSLRTGENSPLHF.

Note on this clone: One end of the junction does not line up with germline, which may come from a read error. This chain uses TRBV2 with TRBJ2-1; 10 bases map to TRBD2. Germline CDR1 and CDR2: SNHLY and FYNNEI. This CDR3 is built from 15 residues. For the CDR3, the DNA is TGTGCCAGCAGGGAAGATGAGCGGGGGGGCTCTGAGCAGTTCTTC. Its translation: CASREDERGGSEQFF.

This sequence joins TRBV27 and TRBJ2-4; D is perhaps TRBD2 (7 bases). Germline values: CDR1 MNHEY, CDR2 SMNVEV (reference sequence). Trimming shortened V by 3 bases and J by 6 bases, and 15 bases separated the two germline ends. The CDR3 loop spans 15 amino acids. CDR3 nucleotide sequence: TGTGCCAGCAGTTTGGAGGGGGGGCCGGCAAACATTCAGTACTTC. Its translation is CASSLEGGPANIQYF.

At least ten counts were recorded for this clone. V gene TRBV19 combines with J gene TRBJ1-6; maybe TRBD1 (5 bases). Germline CDR1 reads LNHDA; CDR2 reads SQIVND (reference sequence). V lost 6 bases and J 9 bases, leaving 15 bases between the germline ends. This CDR3 region has 14 residues. The CDR3 here is CASRLGRDGSPLHF. For the CDR3, the DNA is TGTGCCAGTAGGTTGGGACGTGATGGTTCACCCCTCCACTTT. Using reference TRBV19 and TRBJ1-6 for the parts outside the CDR3, the full variable domain is DGGITQSPKYLFRKEGQNVTLSCEQNLNHDAMYWYRQDPGQGLRLIYYSQIVNDFQKGDIAEGYSVSREKKESFPLTVTSAQKNPTAFYLCASRLGRDGSPLHFGNGTRLTVT.